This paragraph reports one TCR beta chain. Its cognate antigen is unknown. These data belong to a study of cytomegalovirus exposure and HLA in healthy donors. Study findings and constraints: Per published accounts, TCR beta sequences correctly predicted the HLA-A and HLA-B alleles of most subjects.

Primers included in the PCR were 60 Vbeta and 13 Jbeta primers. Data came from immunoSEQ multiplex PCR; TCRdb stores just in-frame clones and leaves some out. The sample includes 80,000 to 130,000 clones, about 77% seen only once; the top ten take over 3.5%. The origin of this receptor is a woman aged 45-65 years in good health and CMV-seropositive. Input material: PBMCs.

The CDR3, as DNA: TGTGCCTGGGGGCACAGGGGGTGGGATGAAAAACTGTTTTTT. The encoded protein is CAWGHRGWDEKLFF. The chain uses TRBV30 and TRBJ1-4, with TRBD1 identical over 8 bases. With V trimmed by 5 bases and J by 6 bases, 8 bases remained unmatched. Germline V gives CDR1 GTSNPN, CDR2 SVGIG (reference sequence). The length of the CDR3 is 14 residues.